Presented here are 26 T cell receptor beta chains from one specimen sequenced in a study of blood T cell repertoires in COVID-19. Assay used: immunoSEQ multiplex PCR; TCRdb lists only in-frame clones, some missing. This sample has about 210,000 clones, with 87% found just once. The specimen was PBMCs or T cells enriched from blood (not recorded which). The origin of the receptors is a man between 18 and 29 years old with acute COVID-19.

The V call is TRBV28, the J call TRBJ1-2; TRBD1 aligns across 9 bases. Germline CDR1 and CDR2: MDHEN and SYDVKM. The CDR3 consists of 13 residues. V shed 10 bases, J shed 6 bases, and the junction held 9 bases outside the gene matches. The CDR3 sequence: CAILPGTGNGYTF. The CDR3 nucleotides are TGTGCCATCTTACCCGGGACAGGGAATGGCTACACCTTC.

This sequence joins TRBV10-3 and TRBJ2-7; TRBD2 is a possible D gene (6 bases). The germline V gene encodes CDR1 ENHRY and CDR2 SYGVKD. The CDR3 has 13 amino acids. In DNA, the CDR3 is TGTGCTTCCACTCGGGGGACTGACTACGAGCAGTACTTC. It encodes CASTRGTDYEQYF.

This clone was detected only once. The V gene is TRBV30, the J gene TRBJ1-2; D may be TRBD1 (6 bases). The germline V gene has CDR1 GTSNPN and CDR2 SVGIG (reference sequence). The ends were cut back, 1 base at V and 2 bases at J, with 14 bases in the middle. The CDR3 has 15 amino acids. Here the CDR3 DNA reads TGTGCCTGGAGTGGGCAGGGGCGGTCGAACTATGGCTACACCTTC. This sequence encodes CAWSGQGRSNYGYTF.

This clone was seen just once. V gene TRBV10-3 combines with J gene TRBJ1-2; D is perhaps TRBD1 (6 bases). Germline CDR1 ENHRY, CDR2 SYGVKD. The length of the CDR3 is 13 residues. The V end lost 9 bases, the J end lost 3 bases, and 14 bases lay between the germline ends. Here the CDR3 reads CAMQTGLDYGYTF. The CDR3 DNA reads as TGTGCCATGCAGACAGGCCTGGACTATGGCTACACCTTC.

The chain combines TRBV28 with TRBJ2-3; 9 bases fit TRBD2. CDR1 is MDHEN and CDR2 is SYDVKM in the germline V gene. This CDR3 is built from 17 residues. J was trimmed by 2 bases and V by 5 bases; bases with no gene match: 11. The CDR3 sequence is CASSLVSTSGYTDTQYF. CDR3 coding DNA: TGTGCCAGCAGTCTCGTCTCGACTAGCGGATACACAGATACGCAGTATTTT.

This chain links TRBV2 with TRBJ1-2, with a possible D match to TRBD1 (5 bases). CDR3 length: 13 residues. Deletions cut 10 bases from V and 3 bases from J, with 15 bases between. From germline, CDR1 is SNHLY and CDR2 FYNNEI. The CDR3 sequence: CAILSREDYGYTF. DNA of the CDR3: TGTGCCATCCTCTCCAGGGAAGACTATGGCTACACCTTC.

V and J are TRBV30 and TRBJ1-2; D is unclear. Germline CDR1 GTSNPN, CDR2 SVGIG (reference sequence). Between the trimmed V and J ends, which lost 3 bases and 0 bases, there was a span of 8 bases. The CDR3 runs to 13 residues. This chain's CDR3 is CAWSPGANYGYTF. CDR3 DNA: TGTGCCTGGAGCCCCGGAGCTAACTATGGCTACACCTTC.

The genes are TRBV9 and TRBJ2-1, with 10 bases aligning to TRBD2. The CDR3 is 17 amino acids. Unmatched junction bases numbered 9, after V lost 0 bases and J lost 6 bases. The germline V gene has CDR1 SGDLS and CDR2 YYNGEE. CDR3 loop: CASSVVSGTSEVNEQFF. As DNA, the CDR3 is TGTGCCAGCAGCGTAGTATCCGGGACTAGCGAAGTCAATGAGCAGTTCTTC.

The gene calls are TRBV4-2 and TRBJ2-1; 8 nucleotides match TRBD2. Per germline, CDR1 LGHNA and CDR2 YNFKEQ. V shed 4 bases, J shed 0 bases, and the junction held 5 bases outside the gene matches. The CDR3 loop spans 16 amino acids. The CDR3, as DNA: TGTGCCAGCAGCCTGGAGGGGACTAGCTCCTACAATGAGCAGTTCTTC. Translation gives CASSLEGTSSYNEQFF.

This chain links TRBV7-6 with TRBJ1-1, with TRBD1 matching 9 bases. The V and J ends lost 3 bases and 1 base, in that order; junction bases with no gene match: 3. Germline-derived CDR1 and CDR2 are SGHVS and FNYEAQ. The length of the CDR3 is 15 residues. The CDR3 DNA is TGTGCCAGCAGCTTCGGGACAGGGACGAACACTGAAGCTTTCTTT. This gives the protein CASSFGTGTNTEAFF.

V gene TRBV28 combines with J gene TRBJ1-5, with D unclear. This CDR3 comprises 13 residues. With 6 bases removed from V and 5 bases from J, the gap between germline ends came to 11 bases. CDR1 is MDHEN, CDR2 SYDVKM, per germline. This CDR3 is CASRVDGDQPQHF. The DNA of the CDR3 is TGTGCCAGCAGAGTCGACGGAGATCAGCCCCAGCATTTT.

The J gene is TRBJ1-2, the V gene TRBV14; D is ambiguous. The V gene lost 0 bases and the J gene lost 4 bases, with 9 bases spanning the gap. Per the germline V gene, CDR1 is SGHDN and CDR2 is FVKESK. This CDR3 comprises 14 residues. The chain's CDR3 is CASSQDAGSYGYTF. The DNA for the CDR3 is TGTGCCAGCAGCCAAGATGCGGGGAGCTATGGCTACACCTTC.

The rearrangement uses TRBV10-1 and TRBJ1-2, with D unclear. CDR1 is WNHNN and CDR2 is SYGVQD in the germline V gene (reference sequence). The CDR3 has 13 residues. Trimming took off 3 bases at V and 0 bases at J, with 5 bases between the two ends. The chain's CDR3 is CASSDNTNYGYTF. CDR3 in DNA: TGCGCCAGCAGTGACAACACTAACTATGGCTACACCTTC.

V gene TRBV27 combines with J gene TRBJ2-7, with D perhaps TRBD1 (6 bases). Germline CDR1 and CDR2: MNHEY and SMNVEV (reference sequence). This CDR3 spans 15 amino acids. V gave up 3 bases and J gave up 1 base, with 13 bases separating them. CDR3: CASSFGTPLSYEQYF. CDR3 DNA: TGTGCCAGCAGTTTCGGGACACCGCTTTCCTACGAGCAGTACTTC.

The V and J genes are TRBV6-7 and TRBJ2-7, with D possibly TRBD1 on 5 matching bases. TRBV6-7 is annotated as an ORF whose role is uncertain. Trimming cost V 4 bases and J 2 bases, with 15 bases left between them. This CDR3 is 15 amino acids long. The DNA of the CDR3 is TGTGCCAGCAGTTCCCAGGGCCTGAGGCCCTACGAGCAGTACTTC. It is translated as CASSSQGLRPYEQYF.

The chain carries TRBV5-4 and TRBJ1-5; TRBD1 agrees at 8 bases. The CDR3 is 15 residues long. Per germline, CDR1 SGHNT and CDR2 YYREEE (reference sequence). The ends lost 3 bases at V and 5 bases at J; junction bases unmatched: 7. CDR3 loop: CASSSGGQVDQPQHF. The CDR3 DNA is TGTGCCAGCAGCTCGGGGGGACAGGTTGATCAGCCCCAGCATTTT.

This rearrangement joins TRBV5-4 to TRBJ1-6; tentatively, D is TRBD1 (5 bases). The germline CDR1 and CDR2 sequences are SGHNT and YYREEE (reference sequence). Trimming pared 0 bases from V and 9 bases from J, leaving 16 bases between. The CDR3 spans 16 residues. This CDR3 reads CASSLEGLVPGSPLHF. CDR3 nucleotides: TGTGCCAGCAGCTTGGAGGGACTAGTTCCTGGTTCACCCCTCCACTTT.

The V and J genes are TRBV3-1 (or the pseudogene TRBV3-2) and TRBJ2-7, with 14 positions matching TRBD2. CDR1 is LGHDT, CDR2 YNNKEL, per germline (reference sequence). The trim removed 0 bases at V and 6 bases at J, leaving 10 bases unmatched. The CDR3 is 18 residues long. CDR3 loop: CASSQDLGLAGALGEQYF. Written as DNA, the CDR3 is TGTGCCAGCAGCCAAGATCTGGGACTAGCGGGAGCATTGGGCGAGCAGTACTTC.

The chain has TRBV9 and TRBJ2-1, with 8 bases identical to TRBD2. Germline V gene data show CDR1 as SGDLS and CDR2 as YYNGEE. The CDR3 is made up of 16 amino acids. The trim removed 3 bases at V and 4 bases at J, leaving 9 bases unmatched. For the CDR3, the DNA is TGTGCCAGCAGCGGGAGCAGGAAGCGGGGGTACAATGAGCAGTTCTTC. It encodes CASSGSRKRGYNEQFF.

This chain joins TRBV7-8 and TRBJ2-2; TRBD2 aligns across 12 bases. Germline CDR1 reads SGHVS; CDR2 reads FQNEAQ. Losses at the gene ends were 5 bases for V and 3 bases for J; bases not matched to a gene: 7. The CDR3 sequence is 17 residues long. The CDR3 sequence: CASSRGTSGSYTGELFF. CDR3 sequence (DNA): TGTGCCAGCAGCCGAGGGACTAGCGGGTCTTACACCGGGGAGCTGTTTTTT. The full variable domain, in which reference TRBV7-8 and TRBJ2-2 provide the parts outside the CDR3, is GAGVSQSPRYKVAKRGQDVALRCDPISGHVSLFWYQQALGQGPEFLTYFQNEAQLDKSGLPSDRFFAERPEGSVSTLKIQRTQQEDSAVYLCASSRGTSGSYTGELFFGEGSRLTVL.

DNA for the CDR3: TGCGCCAGCAGTGAGTCGACGTCTAGCGGGTATTACAATGAGCAGTTCTTC. Translating it yields CASSESTSSGYYNEQFF. J is TRBJ2-1 and V is TRBV10-1; TRBD2 matches 8 bases. This CDR3 is built from 17 residues. Germline V gene sequence: CDR1 WNHNN, CDR2 SYGVQD (reference sequence). Losses at the gene ends were 0 bases for V and 4 bases for J; bases not matched to a gene: 8.

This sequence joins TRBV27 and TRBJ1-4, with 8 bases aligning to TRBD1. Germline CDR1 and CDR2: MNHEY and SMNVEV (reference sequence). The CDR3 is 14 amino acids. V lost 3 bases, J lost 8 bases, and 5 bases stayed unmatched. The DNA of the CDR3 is TGTGCCAGCAGTTTCCGACAGGGGTGGGAAAAACTGTTTTTT. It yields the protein CASSFRQGWEKLFF.

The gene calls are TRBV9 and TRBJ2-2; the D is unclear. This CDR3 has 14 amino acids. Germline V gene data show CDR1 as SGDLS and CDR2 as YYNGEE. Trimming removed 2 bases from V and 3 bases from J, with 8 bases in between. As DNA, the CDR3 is TGTGCCAGCAGCGTTCGCCAGGACACCGGGGAGCTGTTTTTT. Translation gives CASSVRQDTGELFF.

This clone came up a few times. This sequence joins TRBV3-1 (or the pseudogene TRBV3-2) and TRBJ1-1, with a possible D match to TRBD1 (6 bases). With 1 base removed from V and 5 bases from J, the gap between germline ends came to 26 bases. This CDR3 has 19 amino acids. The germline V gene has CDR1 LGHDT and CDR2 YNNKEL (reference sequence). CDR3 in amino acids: CASSQGNPTLQGTGTEAFF. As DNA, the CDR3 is TGTGCCAGCAGCCAAGGGAACCCGACCTTACAGGGCACGGGGACTGAAGCTTTCTTT.

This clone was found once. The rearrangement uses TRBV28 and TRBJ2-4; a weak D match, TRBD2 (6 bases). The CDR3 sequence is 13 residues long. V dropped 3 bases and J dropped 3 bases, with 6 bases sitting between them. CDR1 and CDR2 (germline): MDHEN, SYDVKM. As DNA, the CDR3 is TGTGCCAGCAGTTTGGGGGGCAAAAACATTCAGTACTTC. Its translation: CASSLGGKNIQYF.

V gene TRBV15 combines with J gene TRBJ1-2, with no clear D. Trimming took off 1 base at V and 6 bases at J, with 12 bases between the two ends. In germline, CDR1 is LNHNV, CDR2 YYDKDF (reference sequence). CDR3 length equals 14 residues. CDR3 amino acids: CATSRGRTDNGYTF. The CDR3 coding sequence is TGTGCCACCAGCAGAGGGAGGACGGATAATGGCTACACCTTC.